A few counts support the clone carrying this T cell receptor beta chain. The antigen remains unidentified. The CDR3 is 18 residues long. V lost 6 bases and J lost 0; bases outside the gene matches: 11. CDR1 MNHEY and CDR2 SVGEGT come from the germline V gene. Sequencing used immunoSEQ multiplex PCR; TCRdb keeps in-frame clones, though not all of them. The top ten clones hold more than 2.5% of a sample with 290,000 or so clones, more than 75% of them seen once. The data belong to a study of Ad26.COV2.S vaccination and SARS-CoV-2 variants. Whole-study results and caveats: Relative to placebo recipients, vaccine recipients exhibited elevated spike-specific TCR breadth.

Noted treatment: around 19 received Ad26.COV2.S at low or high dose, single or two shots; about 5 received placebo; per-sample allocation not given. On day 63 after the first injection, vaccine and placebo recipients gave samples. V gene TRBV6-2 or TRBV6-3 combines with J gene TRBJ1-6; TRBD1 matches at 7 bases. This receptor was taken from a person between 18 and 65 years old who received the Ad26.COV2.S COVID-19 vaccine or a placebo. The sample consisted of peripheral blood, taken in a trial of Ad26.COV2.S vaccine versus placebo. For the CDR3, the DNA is TGTGCCAGCAGCACGACAGGGCCCCCGAGCTCCTATAATTCACCCCTCCACTTT. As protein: CASSTTGPPSSYNSPLHF.